The clone carrying this T cell receptor (beta chain) was observed a single time. This entry is derived from a study of blood T cell repertoires in COVID-19. V was cut by 2 bases and J by 4 bases, with 20 bases left in between. Germline V gene sequence: CDR1 KGHSH, CDR2 LQKENI. The CDR3 is 17 residues long. Seattle's enrolled individuals joined amid active infection and were then monitored longitudinally. Data came from immunoSEQ multiplex PCR; TCRdb stores just in-frame clones and leaves some out. The sample contains more than 85,000 clones, roughly 87% of which appear only once. The chain carries TRBV18 and TRBJ2-5, with D perhaps matching TRBD2 (6 bases). The sequencing input was peripheral blood. The clonotype comes from a woman aged 45 to 65 with COVID-19, enrolled during active disease. The CDR3 protein is CASSPVSGVSGGETQYF. The CDR3 DNA is TGTGCCAGCTCACCAGTTAGCGGTGTGTCGGGCGGAGAGACCCAGTACTTC. The whole variable domain, filled in from reference TRBV18 and TRBJ2-5, reads NAGVMQNPRHLVRRRGQEARLRCSPMKGHSHVYWYRQLPEEGLKFMVYLQKENIIDESGMPKERFSAEFPKEGPSILRIQQVVRGDSAAYFCASSPVSGVSGGETQYFGPGTRLLVL.